Presented here are 27 T cell receptor beta chains from one specimen sequenced in a study of T-cell memory formation after mild COVID-19. TCRdb re-called the 5' RACE reads through MiXCR, storing one row per CDR3 protein. The sample holds roughly 250,000 distinct CDR3 sequences, about a sixth seen once. The sequenced sample was PBMCs or a T cell subset sorted from them (not recorded which). The receptor set was obtained from a man aged 18 to 30 who had mild COVID-19 (a few samples of this study predate the infection). Cell type and time point are not known.

Only a few counts were recorded for this clonotype. V gene TRBV11-2 combines with J gene TRBJ2-2, with a possible D match to TRBD2 (6 bases). Trimming stripped 5 bases from V and 4 bases from J, with 14 bases between. The CDR3 spans 15 residues. Germline lookup yields CDR1 SGHAT and CDR2 FQNNGV. The CDR3, as DNA: TGTGCCAGCAGCCACCCTCGGCGGGGCACCGGGGAGCTGTTTTTT. The encoded protein is CASSHPRRGTGELFF.

This clonotype has more than one count but fewer than ten. The chain combines TRBV20-1 with TRBJ2-3, with D unresolved. Germline V CDR1 and CDR2: DFQATT, SNEGSKA (reference sequence). V was clipped by 7 bases and J by 4 bases, with 12 bases between them. This CDR3 is 12 amino acids long. Written as DNA, the CDR3 is TGCAGTGTCAGAGGTTCGGCAGATACGCAGTATTTT. This sequence encodes CSVRGSADTQYF.

The V call is TRBV20-1, the J call TRBJ1-2; D is unclear. Germline values: CDR1 DFQATT, CDR2 SNEGSKA (reference sequence). The CDR3 totals 15 residues. Trimming stripped 3 bases from V and 4 bases from J, with 18 bases between. CDR3 nucleotides: TGCAGTGCTAGTGCTCAGGAAGGTATCCCCTATGGCTACACCTTC. It yields the protein CSASAQEGIPYGYTF.

This clonotype was counted only a few times. The J gene is TRBJ1-1, the V gene TRBV29-1, with D possibly matching TRBD1 (5 bases). Germline lookup yields CDR1 SQVTM and CDR2 ANQGSEA. The CDR3 is 12 residues long. The V end lost 6 bases, the J end lost 3 bases, and 11 bases lay between the germline ends. The CDR3 coding sequence is TGCAGCGTCGCTCGGGGGGACACTGAAGCTTTCTTT. This sequence encodes CSVARGDTEAFF.

This clonotype was seen many times. The junction departs from germline at one end; a sequencing error may be responsible. This chain links TRBV7-7 with TRBJ2-3, with a weak D call TRBD2 (6 bases). The CDR3 has 15 amino acids. Germline loops: CDR1 SSHAT, CDR2 FNYEAQ (reference sequence). The CDR3 is CASSPAGLPTDTQYF. The CDR3 DNA follows: TGTGCTAGCAGCCCGGCGGGGCTGCCCACAGATACGCAGTATTTT.

This clonotype was seen a handful of times. The chain is built from TRBV20-1 and TRBJ2-3; no reliable D call. The CDR3 is 15 residues long. The V gene lost 5 bases and the J gene lost 1 base, with 16 bases spanning the gap. CDR1 is DFQATT and CDR2 is SNEGSKA in the germline V gene (reference sequence). CDR3 DNA sequence: TGCAGTGCTTCCCGTCCTTCCTATCGCACAGATACGCAGTATTTT. This codes for CSASRPSYRTDTQYF.

V usage is TRBV6-6 and J usage is TRBJ2-5; TRBD1 agrees at 7 bases. The V segment lost 8 bases and the J segment 1 base; nucleotides outside the gene matches: 7. CDR3 length: 14 residues. Looked up from germline, CDR1 is MNHNY and CDR2 is SVGAGI (reference sequence). The CDR3 here is CASAEGGFQETQYF. The DNA for the CDR3 is TGTGCCAGCGCCGAAGGGGGCTTCCAAGAGACCCAGTACTTC.

This clonotype has more than one count but fewer than ten. The gene calls are TRBV5-1 and TRBJ1-6; 9 bases line up with TRBD1. V shed 5 bases and J 7 bases; nucleotides not matched to a gene: 7. This CDR3 is 15 amino acids long. The germline V gene encodes CDR1 SGHRS and CDR2 YFSETQ. CDR3 sequence: CASREGTGNNSPLHF. DNA for the CDR3: TGCGCCAGCAGGGAGGGGACAGGGAACAATTCACCCCTCCACTTT.

This clonotype was recorded many times. In nucleotides, the CDR3 is TGTGCCAGCAGCCTTCAGGGGGCAAATGAAAAACTGTTTTTT. Protein: CASSLQGANEKLFF. V usage is TRBV5-4 and J usage is TRBJ1-4; 8 bases are a match to TRBD1. The CDR3 sequence is 14 residues long. With 4 bases clipped from V and 5 bases from J, the junction kept 4 bases outside the gene matches. The germline CDR1 and CDR2 sequences are SGHNT and YYREEE (reference sequence).

This clonotype has ten or more counts. The chain joins TRBV12-3 or TRBV12-4 to TRBJ1-2, with D possibly matching TRBD1 (5 bases). The CDR3 is 14 residues long. V lost 6 bases and J 4 bases, leaving 15 bases between the germline ends. The CDR3, as DNA: TGTGCCAGCAGCCGGGACCGTGGATCCTATGGCTACACCTTC. The encoded protein is CASSRDRGSYGYTF.

This clonotype turned up a few times. This chain uses TRBV5-1 with TRBJ1-1; the D is unclear. Germline CDR1 and CDR2: SGHRS and YFSETQ. This CDR3 is 14 amino acids long. V gave up 3 bases and J gave up 0 bases, with 9 bases separating them. DNA for the CDR3: TGCGCCAGCAGCTGGATGTCCGTGAACACTGAAGCTTTCTTT. It yields the protein CASSWMSVNTEAFF.

A few counts support this clonotype. The chain uses TRBV28 and TRBJ2-1, with TRBD1 matching over 9 bases. V shed 6 bases and J 10 bases; nucleotides not matched to a gene: 10. The germline V gene encodes CDR1 MDHEN and CDR2 SYDVKM. CDR3 length: 14 amino acids. The CDR3 DNA reads TGTGCCAGCAGGACAATGGGACAGGGCGGGGAGCAGTTCTTC. Residues: CASRTMGQGGEQFF.

This sequence joins TRBV5-1 and TRBJ2-7; D is tentatively TRBD1 or TRBD2 (6 bases each). The CDR3 loop spans 16 amino acids. The V gene's germline CDR1 is SGHRS and CDR2 YFSETQ. The ends were cut back, 4 bases at V and 2 bases at J, with 19 bases in the middle. The CDR3 coding sequence is TGCGCCAGCAGCGTTGGGGGCGGGGACCAAACCTACGAGCAGTACTTC. Translating gives CASSVGGGDQTYEQYF.

This clonotype has ten or more counts. This rearrangement joins TRBV27 to TRBJ2-1, with D uncertain. Between the trimmed V and J ends, which lost 3 bases and 6 bases, there was a span of 6 bases. Germline lookup yields CDR1 MNHEY and CDR2 SMNVEV (reference sequence). The CDR3 is 12 residues long. The CDR3 protein is CASSFPGNEQFF. CDR3 in DNA: TGTGCCAGCAGTTTCCCCGGCAATGAGCAGTTCTTC.

The chain links TRBV20-1 to TRBJ2-3, with 9 nucleotides matching TRBD2. J lost 5 bases, V lost 3 bases, and 6 bases had no gene match. The V gene's germline CDR1 is DFQATT and CDR2 SNEGSKA (reference sequence). The CDR3 is 14 amino acids. The CDR3 reads CSASLRGGGDTQYF. The CDR3 nucleotides are TGCAGTGCTAGCTTGCGGGGGGGCGGAGATACGCAGTATTTT.

The chain is built from TRBV6-2 or TRBV6-3 and TRBJ2-1, with 8 bases lining up with TRBD1. The length of the CDR3 is 15 residues. Germline lookup yields CDR1 MNHEY and CDR2 SVGEGT. With 0 bases clipped from V and 7 bases from J, the junction kept 5 bases outside the gene matches. CDR3 in DNA: TGTGCCAGCAGTTACTCCCGGGACAGGAGGAATGAGCAGTTCTTC. Its translation: CASSYSRDRRNEQFF.

This chain links TRBV7-9 with TRBJ2-1, with D perhaps matching TRBD1 or TRBD2 (5 bases each). V shed 1 base and J shed 7 bases, with 8 bases lying between them. This CDR3 contains 13 residues. The germline CDR1 and CDR2 sequences are SEHNR and FQNEAQ (reference sequence). The chain's CDR3 is CASSLGGLNEQFF. The DNA for the CDR3 is TGTGCCAGCAGCTTAGGGGGGTTGAATGAGCAGTTCTTC.

V and J are TRBV4-2 and TRBJ2-2; D call uncertain. This CDR3 contains 16 residues. V lost 3 bases and J lost 0, with 11 bases in between. Germline CDR1 is LGHNA and CDR2 is YNFKEQ. The CDR3: CASSQAWQANTGELFF. CDR3 nucleotide sequence: TGTGCCAGCAGCCAGGCCTGGCAGGCGAACACCGGGGAGCTGTTTTTT.

The rearrangement links TRBV11-3 to TRBJ2-1, with 14 bases fitting TRBD2. The CDR3 contains 18 residues. V was clipped by 3 bases and J by 5 bases; unmatched bases: 9. Per germline, CDR1 SGHNT and CDR2 YENEEA. The CDR3 region has the DNA TGTGCCAGCAGCTTTTCCCGGACTAGCGGGGGGCAGGACAATGAGCAGTTCTTC. This codes for CASSFSRTSGGQDNEQFF. Variable domain in full (rest from reference TRBV11-3 and TRBJ2-1): EAGVVQSPRYKIIEKKQPVAFWCNPISGHNTLYWYLQNLGQGPELLIRYENEEAVDDSQLPKDRFSAERLKGVDSTLKIQPAELGDSAVYLCASSFSRTSGGQDNEQFFGPGTRLTVL.

This CDR3 is CASSSSLDGGAYGYTF. DNA of the CDR3: TGTGCCAGCAGCTCCTCGTTGGACGGGGGGGCCTATGGCTACACCTTC. V and J are TRBV7-8 and TRBJ1-2, with D possibly matching TRBD1 (6 bases). Germline CDR1 SGHVS, CDR2 FQNEAQ. The V and J ends lost 4 bases and 4 bases respectively, with 19 bases between them. CDR3 length equals 16 residues.

The chain recombines TRBV11-2 with TRBJ2-5; the D gene is possibly TRBD1 (6 bases). The CDR3 is made up of 19 amino acids. CDR1 is SGHAT, CDR2 FQNNGV, per germline. Trimming left V 1 base short and J 5 bases short, with 26 bases between. In nucleotides, the CDR3 is TGTGCCAGCAGCTTAGGAGGGTTTTCAGCAGGGGTAAAGGTGGAGACCCAGTACTTC. This codes for CASSLGGFSAGVKVETQYF. The full variable domain, its missing parts supplied by reference TRBV11-2 and TRBJ2-5, is EAGVAQSPRYKIIEKRQSVAFWCNPISGHATLYWYQQILGQGPKLLIQFQNNGVVDDSQLPKDRFSAERLKGVDSTLKIQPAKLEDSAVYLCASSLGGFSAGVKVETQYFGPGTRLLVL.

This clonotype was counted between two and nine times. The CDR3 DNA follows: TGCGCCAGCAGCCAGGGGCGGACCGATTCACCCCTCCACTTT. It encodes CASSQGRTDSPLHF. V and J are TRBV5-1 and TRBJ1-6; maybe TRBD1 (6 bases). This CDR3 spans 14 amino acids. Looked up from germline, CDR1 is SGHRS and CDR2 is YFSETQ. V was pared by 4 bases and J by 8 bases, with 13 bases between.

This clonotype was found a few times. The chain is built from TRBV5-1 and TRBJ2-1; the D is unclear. From germline, CDR1 is SGHRS and CDR2 YFSETQ. Trimming removed 0 bases from V and 5 bases from J, with 18 bases in between. The length of the CDR3 is 17 residues. CDR3 DNA sequence: TGCGCCAGCAGCTTGGTGATCTTATTGGGCAGCCACAATGAGCAGTTCTTC. As protein: CASSLVILLGSHNEQFF.

V gene TRBV6-2 or TRBV6-3 combines with J gene TRBJ2-7, with D tentatively TRBD1 or TRBD2 (5 bases each). The V and J ends lost 11 bases and 7 bases respectively, with 27 bases between them. CDR1 is MNHEY, CDR2 SVGEGT, per germline. This CDR3 region has 15 residues. In DNA, the CDR3 is TGTGCCGAGGATGCTGCTTCGACAGCCCGGGGAGAGCAGTACTTC. It encodes CAEDAASTARGEQYF.

The chain recombines TRBV4-1 with TRBJ2-7; the match to TRBD2 covers 8 bases. The length of the CDR3 is 16 residues. Germline V CDR1 and CDR2: MGHRA, YSYEKL. V was clipped by 3 bases and J by 5 bases; unmatched bases: 12. The CDR3 DNA follows: TGCGCCAGCAGCCAGACTCCGGGACTAGTCTCTAACGAGCAGTACTTC. Its protein is CASSQTPGLVSNEQYF.

The chain links TRBV2 to TRBJ2-1, with 7 bases fitting TRBD1. CDR3 length equals 14 residues. Germline lookup yields CDR1 SNHLY and CDR2 FYNNEI. V trimming: 11 bases; J trimming: 1 base; junction bases outside the gene matches: 8. For the CDR3, the DNA is TGTGCCGGCGCGAAGGGACAGTCCTACAATGAGCAGTTCTTC. Amino acids: CAGAKGQSYNEQFF.

A few counts support this clonotype. The J gene is TRBJ1-1, the V gene TRBV18; tentatively, D is TRBD1 (5 bases). Germline V lookup: CDR1 KGHSH, CDR2 LQKENI. The germline V and J ends were trimmed by 2 bases and 7 bases, with 11 bases remaining between them. The CDR3 has 13 amino acids. For the CDR3, the DNA is TGTGCCAGCTCACCAGACAGCGGCCGTGAAGCTTTCTTT. Its translation: CASSPDSGREAFF.